These 25 T cell receptor beta chains were sequenced from one sample in a study of cytomegalovirus exposure and HLA in healthy donors. Profiling relied on immunoSEQ multiplex PCR, and the TCRdb table lists in-frame clones only, not all of them. This sample has 150,000 to 180,000 clones, with around nine tenths found just once. Material for sequencing was PBMCs. The receptors here all came from a man aged 18 to 30 in good health and CMV-seropositive.

The V gene is TRBV7-8, the J gene TRBJ1-2; 8 nucleotides align to TRBD1. From germline, CDR1 is SGHVS and CDR2 FQNEAQ. The CDR3 spans 15 residues. V lost 1 base, J lost 6 bases, and 7 bases stayed unmatched. The CDR3 is CASSLVSGGGHGYTF. The CDR3, as DNA: TGTGCCAGCAGCTTAGTGTCAGGGGGCGGTCATGGCTACACCTTC.

The V gene is TRBV18, the J gene TRBJ2-4; tentatively, D is TRBD2 (5 bases). Germline CDR1 reads KGHSH; CDR2 reads LQKENI. Trimming took off 2 bases at V and 6 bases at J, with 11 bases between the two ends. The CDR3 has 14 residues. CDR3 region: CASSPGNEGNIQYF. DNA of the CDR3: TGTGCCAGCTCACCAGGGAATGAGGGAAACATTCAGTACTTC.

The J gene is TRBJ1-1, the V gene TRBV11-2; D is perhaps TRBD1 (5 bases). V gave up 5 bases and J gave up 0 bases, with 13 bases separating them. This CDR3 is built from 15 residues. In germline, CDR1 is SGHAT, CDR2 FQNNGV. The CDR3 nucleotides read TGTGCCAGCAGCCCCCGACAGTCTATGAACACTGAAGCTTTCTTT. It is translated as CASSPRQSMNTEAFF.

The rearrangement links TRBV9 to TRBJ1-1; D is unresolved. V dropped 3 bases and J dropped 2 bases, with 20 bases sitting between them. CDR3 length: 17 amino acids. Germline values: CDR1 SGDLS, CDR2 YYNGEE. The CDR3 sequence: CASSAGETLYLNTEAFF. CDR3 DNA sequence: TGTGCCAGCAGCGCCGGGGAGACCCTGTATCTAAACACTGAAGCTTTCTTT.

V usage is TRBV6-1 and J usage is TRBJ1-2; a possible D gene is TRBD1 (5 bases). Germline CDR1 reads MNHNS; CDR2 reads SASEGT. Trimming removed 6 bases at V and 1 base at J, with 9 bases between. The CDR3 runs to 13 residues. This chain's CDR3 is CASRMTVNYGYTF. In DNA form, the CDR3 reads TGTGCCAGCAGGATGACAGTTAACTATGGCTACACCTTC.

This rearrangement joins TRBV21-1 to TRBJ2-2; the D call of TRBD2 is as the table states it, not checked on the DNA. TRBV21-1 is flagged as a pseudogene. This CDR3 contains 17 residues. CDR3 DNA: TGTGCCAGCAGCACCCAACAAAGGCGGGAGCACACCGGGGAGCTGTTTTTT. It yields the protein CASSTQQRREHTGELFF.

This rearrangement joins TRBV28 to TRBJ1-4, with a tentative D call TRBD1 (5 bases). This CDR3 comprises 15 residues. Deletions cut 5 bases from V and 4 bases from J, with 14 bases between. The germline V gene has CDR1 MDHEN and CDR2 SYDVKM. The CDR3 spells CASSPPGGFNEKLFF. Written as DNA, the CDR3 is TGTGCCAGCAGTCCACCCGGGGGGTTTAATGAAAAACTGTTTTTT.

The chain carries TRBV9 and TRBJ2-7, with 7 bases matching TRBD1. Germline V lookup: CDR1 SGDLS, CDR2 YYNGEE. The junction had 6 bases not matched to a gene; V was cut back by 4 bases and J by 2 bases. The CDR3 spans 14 residues. In DNA form, the CDR3 reads TGTGCCAGCAGCAATCGGGACAGCACCTACGAGCAGTACTTC. Translating gives CASSNRDSTYEQYF. The complete variable domain, with remaining parts taken from reference TRBV9 and TRBJ2-7, reads DSGVTQTPKHLITATGQRVTLRCSPRSGDLSVYWYQQSLDQGLQFLIQYYNGEERAKGNILERFSAQQFPDLHSELNLSSLELGDSALYFCASSNRDSTYEQYFGPGTRLTVT.

This chain links TRBV9 with TRBJ1-3; D might be TRBD1 (5 bases). Germline V CDR1 and CDR2: SGDLS, YYNGEE. CDR3 size: 18 residues. Trimming took off 1 base at V and 0 bases at J, with 17 bases between the two ends. This CDR3 reads CASSVSPPGARSGNTIYF. The CDR3 DNA follows: TGTGCCAGCAGCGTATCCCCCCCTGGGGCCCGCTCTGGAAACACCATATATTTT.

This clone was detected only once. CDR3 sequence reads: CASSLEPGGWTEAFF. The CDR3, as DNA: TGTGCCAGCAGCTTAGAACCGGGGGGTTGGACTGAAGCTTTCTTT. The chain carries TRBV11-2 and TRBJ1-1; perhaps TRBD1 as D (5 bases). V lost 0 bases and J 5 bases, leaving 13 bases between the germline ends. Germline V CDR1 and CDR2: SGHAT, FQNNGV. CDR3 length: 15 residues.

The chain recombines TRBV6-6 with TRBJ2-7; 7 nucleotides align to TRBD2. The CDR3 runs 16 residues. Germline V CDR1 and CDR2: MNHNY, SVGAGI (reference sequence). Trimming at V came to 0 bases and at J to 3 bases, leaving 8 bases not matched to a gene. The CDR3: CASSYSIREGGYEQYF. CDR3 DNA: TGTGCCAGCAGTTACTCGATAAGGGAGGGAGGCTACGAGCAGTACTTC.

This chain connects TRBV25-1 to TRBJ2-3, with 11 bases lining up with TRBD1. The germline CDR1 and CDR2 sequences are MGHDK and SYGVNS. CDR3 length: 15 residues. Trimming at V came to 1 base and at J to 5 bases, leaving 2 bases not matched to a gene. The CDR3: CASSESGTGGDTQYF. CDR3 nucleotide sequence: TGTGCCAGCAGTGAATCGGGGACAGGGGGAGATACGCAGTATTTT.

The V and J genes are TRBV15 and TRBJ2-5; 8 bases are shared with TRBD2. V lost 1 base and J lost 5; bases outside the gene matches: 6. In germline, CDR1 is LNHNV, CDR2 YYDKDF (reference sequence). The CDR3 consists of 15 residues. The CDR3 loop reads CATSRGTGGPETQYF. CDR3 DNA: TGTGCCACCAGCAGAGGCACGGGGGGGCCCGAGACCCAGTACTTC.

The genes are TRBV9 and TRBJ2-1, with 7 nucleotides matching TRBD1. The CDR3 contains 15 residues. J lost 4 bases, V lost 0 bases, and 4 bases had no gene match. Germline V gives CDR1 SGDLS, CDR2 YYNGEE. The CDR3 DNA is TGTGCCAGCAGCGTAGGGACGGGACAGTACAATGAGCAGTTCTTC. Protein: CASSVGTGQYNEQFF.

The chain is built from TRBV5-1 and TRBJ2-3; D may be TRBD1 (5 bases). CDR1 and CDR2 from the germline V gene are SGHRS and YFSETQ. The CDR3 contains 14 residues. Between the trimmed V and J ends, which lost 1 base and 2 bases, there was a span of 8 bases. CDR3 sequence reads: CASSLNRNTDTQYF. CDR3 nucleotides: TGCGCCAGCAGCTTGAACAGGAACACAGATACGCAGTATTTT.

This chain links TRBV5-6 with TRBJ1-1, with 11 bases fitting TRBD1. V lost 3 bases to trimming and J lost 9 bases; unmatched junction nucleotides: 4. Germline CDR1 reads SGHDT; CDR2 reads YYEEEE. This CDR3 comprises 13 residues. Here the CDR3 reads CASSSGTGGKAFF. The CDR3 region has the DNA TGTGCCAGCAGCTCTGGGACAGGGGGGAAAGCTTTCTTT. The complete variable domain, with remaining parts taken from reference TRBV5-6 and TRBJ1-1, reads DAGVTQSPTHLIKTRGQQVTLRCSPKSGHDTVSWYQQALGQGPQFIFQYYEEEERQRGNFPDRFSGHQFPNYSSELNVNALLLGDSALYLCASSSGTGGKAFFGQGTRLTVV.

This sequence joins TRBV9 and TRBJ1-5; D gene ambiguous. This CDR3 spans 15 amino acids. Trimming took 0 bases from V and 6 from J, leaving 13 bases between them. Looked up from germline, CDR1 is SGDLS and CDR2 is YYNGEE. CDR3 sequence (DNA): TGTGCCAGCAGCGTAGGGGGAGGGCCGGGTCAGCCCCAGCATTTT. This encodes CASSVGGGPGQPQHF.

The rearrangement links TRBV5-1 to TRBJ2-2, with 12 bases identical to TRBD2. V was pared by 7 bases and J by 4 bases, with 2 bases of the junction left unmatched. CDR3 size: 14 residues. Germline lookup yields CDR1 SGHRS and CDR2 YFSETQ. The CDR3 DNA is TGCGCCAGCTGGGGACTAGCGGGCACCGGGGAGCTGTTTTTT. It encodes CASWGLAGTGELFF.

V and J are TRBV7-9 and TRBJ2-7; TRBD2 is a possible D gene (6 bases). The germline V and J ends were trimmed by 7 bases and 6 bases, with 19 bases remaining between them. The CDR3 is made up of 14 amino acids. Germline CDR1 SEHNR, CDR2 FQNEAQ (reference sequence). For the CDR3, the DNA is TGTGCCAGCACCCTGGGGGGAGAGGTCCGCGAGCAGTACTTC. Protein sequence: CASTLGGEVREQYF.

The genes are TRBV5-6 and TRBJ1-1; D unresolved. Per the germline V gene, CDR1 is SGHDT and CDR2 is YYEEEE. CDR3 length equals 13 residues. Trimming removed 4 bases at V and 1 base at J, with 8 bases between. The CDR3 DNA reads TGTGCCAGCAGCCCTTCGGGGAACACTGAAGCTTTCTTT. Protein sequence: CASSPSGNTEAFF.

The gene calls are TRBV2 and TRBJ2-1; 11 bases are shared with TRBD2. Losses at the gene ends were 4 bases for V and 6 bases for J; bases not matched to a gene: 8. The germline gives CDR1 SNHLY, CDR2 FYNNEI. The CDR3 is 16 residues long. CDR3 sequence (DNA): TGTGCCAGCAGTGGGGGCTTAGCGGGAGGGGGCAATGAGCAGTTCTTC. Translated: CASSGGLAGGGNEQFF.

The rearrangement links TRBV7-2 to TRBJ1-2; D remains unclear. Germline CDR1 and CDR2: SGHTA and FQGNSA. V was shortened by 1 base and J by 0 bases, with 9 bases between the two germline ends. The CDR3 has 15 residues. The CDR3 sequence: CASSLDRIPNYGYTF. In DNA form, the CDR3 reads TGTGCCAGCAGCTTAGATCGTATCCCTAACTATGGCTACACCTTC.

This clone was counted only a few times. V gene TRBV25-1 combines with J gene TRBJ1-6; 7 bases align to TRBD1. Germline V gives CDR1 MGHDK, CDR2 SYGVNS. This CDR3 is built from 15 residues. V lost 6 bases and J lost 8; bases outside the gene matches: 10. CDR3 in amino acids: CASSPQGLSHSPLHF. The CDR3 region has the DNA TGTGCCAGCAGCCCACAGGGGTTGAGTCATTCACCCCTCCACTTT.

The chain links TRBV30 to TRBJ2-3; tentatively, D is TRBD1 (5 bases). This CDR3 region has 14 residues. V lost 3 bases, J lost 5 bases, and 15 bases lay in between. CDR1 GTSNPN and CDR2 SVGIG come from the germline V gene (reference sequence). Here the CDR3 reads CAWRVRGDVDTQYF. In DNA form, the CDR3 reads TGTGCCTGGAGGGTTAGGGGCGACGTAGATACGCAGTATTTT.

The V and J genes are TRBV7-9 and TRBJ1-1; D is possibly TRBD1 (5 bases). This CDR3 is built from 13 residues. Germline assignment: CDR1 SEHNR and CDR2 FQNEAQ (reference sequence). V shed 5 bases and J shed 6 bases, with 13 bases lying between them. CDR3 coding DNA: TGTGCCAGCAGCCCTGGGGCCAGCGCTGAAGCTTTCTTT. Amino acid sequence: CASSPGASAEAFF.